This T cell receptor (beta chain) was retrieved from a study of circulating tumor DNA in untreated peripheral T-cell lymphoma. The table lists this clone with a few counts. Its antigen is undetermined. Before treatment, baseline tumor tissue was collected for sequencing. The data were produced by immunoSEQ multiplex PCR, yet TCRdb's version contains in-frame clones alone and is incomplete. The table has under 3,000 clones, 60% to 65% seen once. Whole-study results and caveats: Tumor-specific clonotypes were found in approximately 82% of patients.

The sequence was obtained from a human donor with peripheral T-cell lymphoma. Sequenced input: tumor tissue.

Here the CDR3 DNA reads TGCAGCGTTGAGTCGCAGGCCCAAGAGACCCAGTACTTC. Translation gives CSVESQAQETQYF. J is TRBJ2-5 and V is TRBV29-1; D uncertain. The germline CDR1 and CDR2 sequences are SQVTM and ANQGSEA. V was cut by 3 bases and J by 1 base, with 9 bases left in between. CDR3 length equals 13 residues.